This T cell receptor (beta chain) was retrieved from a study of CD8 T cells in Susac syndrome. Study overall: Treatment status at blood draw for the Susac syndrome patients was therapy-naive, corticosteroids, or intravenous immunoglobulin alone.

Sequencing of TCR beta was performed on blood CD8+ and CD4+ T cells. Trimming took off 6 bases at V and 8 bases at J, with 11 bases between the two ends. CDR1 and CDR2 (germline): LNHDA, SQIVND (reference sequence). This CDR3 is 12 amino acids long. A quantity of about 0.5 to 1 ug RNA underwent reverse transcription using random hexamers. TCR beta CDR3 was amplified by immunoSEQ multiplex PCR. This amplification extended across 54 Vbeta and 13 Jbeta segments. TCRdb reprocessed the immunoSEQ multiplex PCR reads via MiXCR and lists one record per CDR3 protein. The sample carries roughly 180,000 distinct CDR3 sequences, around 94% recorded once.

This receptor was obtained from a human donor with Susac syndrome. The chain employs TRBV19 and TRBJ2-1; D uncertain. Sequenced material: CD4+ T cells from PBMCs. The CDR3 nucleotides are TGTGCCAGTAGCAACGGAAGGGATGAGCAGTTCTTC. It translates to CASSNGRDEQFF.